Presented here are 15 T cell receptor beta chains from one specimen sequenced in a study of cytomegalovirus exposure and HLA in healthy donors. In the PCR, 60 Vbeta and 13 Jbeta primers were used. Using immunoSEQ multiplex PCR, the repertoire was profiled, and TCRdb retains in-frame clones only, with some absent. The data show approximately 70,000 clones, roughly 74% seen once. The sample consisted of PBMCs. These receptors all come from a woman aged 60-75 years in good health and CMV-seropositive.

A few counts support this clone. The chain uses TRBV6-5 and TRBJ2-5; 10 bases are a match to TRBD2. This CDR3 has 14 amino acids. Germline V CDR1 and CDR2: MNHEY, SVGAGI. J was trimmed by 5 bases and V by 0 bases; bases with no gene match: 0. DNA for the CDR3: TGTGCCAGCAGTTACTCGACTAGCGGGGAGACCCAGTACTTC. This encodes CASSYSTSGETQYF.

This chain uses TRBV2 with TRBJ2-2; D may be TRBD2 (6 bases). CDR1 SNHLY and CDR2 FYNNEI come from the germline V gene. The CDR3 spans 13 residues. V was trimmed by 4 bases and J by 6 bases, leaving 9 bases between them. The CDR3 sequence is CASSVGGPGELFF. CDR3 DNA: TGTGCCAGCAGTGTGGGAGGCCCCGGGGAGCTGTTTTTT.

J is TRBJ2-2 and V is TRBV29-1; perhaps TRBD2 as D (5 bases). CDR3 length: 13 residues. V was shortened by 6 bases and J by 4 bases, with 12 bases between the two germline ends. Germline loops: CDR1 SQVTM, CDR2 ANQGSEA. CDR3 nucleotides: TGCAGCGTCGTGAACGAGGGCACCGGGGAGCTGTTTTTT. Protein sequence: CSVVNEGTGELFF.

The chain has TRBV29-1 and TRBJ1-3; D gene ambiguous. Germline V gene lookup returns CDR1 SQVTM and CDR2 ANQGSEA. The V and J ends lost 4 bases and 0 bases respectively, with 10 bases between them. The CDR3 has 14 amino acids. The CDR3 region is CSVVNSSSGNTIYF. CDR3 in DNA: TGCAGCGTTGTGAACAGCAGCTCTGGAAACACCATATATTTT.

This clone has more than one count but fewer than ten. The V call is TRBV14, the J call TRBJ2-2, with D hard to call. Germline V gene sequence: CDR1 SGHDN, CDR2 FVKESK. This CDR3 contains 19 residues. The V and J ends lost 0 bases and 4 bases respectively, with 21 bases between them. Here the CDR3 reads CASSQDPLIASVTTGELFF. Written as DNA, the CDR3 is TGTGCCAGCAGCCAAGATCCTCTGATAGCTAGTGTTACCACCGGGGAGCTGTTTTTT.

The genes are TRBV2 and TRBJ1-4; D is unclear. CDR3 length: 13 amino acids. Germline V lookup: CDR1 SNHLY, CDR2 FYNNEI. The ends were cut back, 7 bases at V and 8 bases at J, with 14 bases in the middle. As DNA, the CDR3 is TGTGCCAGCATGGAGGGAGCGGGAGAAAAACTGTTTTTT. Its protein product is CASMEGAGEKLFF.

V usage is TRBV25-1 and J usage is TRBJ2-7; TRBD1 matches at 7 bases. The CDR3 covers 17 residues. Trimming at V came to 6 bases and at J to 4 bases, leaving 18 bases not matched to a gene. Germline loops: CDR1 MGHDK, CDR2 SYGVNS. CDR3 region: CASSPPGQPGGQYEQYF. The DNA of the CDR3 is TGTGCCAGCAGCCCCCCGGGACAGCCAGGGGGACAATACGAGCAGTACTTC.

V gene TRBV2 combines with J gene TRBJ2-5, with no clear D. Germline assignment: CDR1 SNHLY and CDR2 FYNNEI. This CDR3 comprises 11 residues. V was trimmed by 4 bases and J by 7 bases, leaving 7 bases between them. The CDR3 nucleotides are TGTGCCAGCAGTGGTTCCGGGACCCAGTACTTC. Translated: CASSGSGTQYF.

J is TRBJ1-2 and V is TRBV11-2; the match to TRBD1 covers 7 bases. The CDR3 has 14 amino acids. With V trimmed by 5 bases and J by 3 bases, 6 bases remained unmatched. Germline-derived CDR1 and CDR2 are SGHAT and FQNNGV. CDR3 DNA sequence: TGTGCCAGCAGCAAGACAGGGATCGACTATGGCTACACCTTC. The encoded protein is CASSKTGIDYGYTF.

The V call is TRBV27, the J call TRBJ2-3; the D is unclear. The CDR3 consists of 15 residues. Per the germline V gene, CDR1 is MNHEY and CDR2 is SMNVEV (reference sequence). V dropped 6 bases and J dropped 0 bases, with 13 bases sitting between them. The CDR3 protein is CASSLSSSSTDTQYF. In DNA form, the CDR3 reads TGTGCCAGCAGCCTTAGTAGTTCTAGCACAGATACGCAGTATTTT.

This clone was detected a few times. This chain links TRBV2 with TRBJ1-2; D not resolved. Germline V CDR1 and CDR2: SNHLY, FYNNEI. The CDR3 is made up of 13 amino acids. Trimming removed 4 bases from V and 4 bases from J, with 10 bases in between. For the CDR3, the DNA is TGTGCCAGCAGTGGGCTTGGGAGCTATGGCTACACCTTC. Its protein product is CASSGLGSYGYTF.

This sequence joins TRBV19 and TRBJ1-3; 9 nucleotides agree with TRBD1. V dropped 5 bases and J dropped 3; count of bases not matched to a gene: 2. From germline, CDR1 is LNHDA and CDR2 SQIVND (reference sequence). The CDR3 runs to 14 residues. CDR3 residues: CASSPTGGGNTIYF. The CDR3 bases are TGTGCCAGTAGTCCGACAGGGGGTGGAAACACCATATATTTT.

The chain uses TRBV11-3 and TRBJ2-1; a weak D match, TRBD1 (6 bases). This CDR3 region has 15 residues. V lost 2 bases and J 4 bases, leaving 12 bases between the germline ends. Germline CDR1 and CDR2: SGHNT and YENEEA. This CDR3 is CASSLRQGSYNEQFF. CDR3 bases: TGTGCCAGCAGCTTAAGGCAGGGGTCGTACAATGAGCAGTTCTTC.

The chain links TRBV5-1 to TRBJ2-2; 7 nucleotides line up with TRBD1. This CDR3 has 15 residues. The junction had 3 bases not matched to a gene; V was cut back by 4 bases and J by 0 bases. Germline lookup yields CDR1 SGHRS and CDR2 YFSETQ. In DNA form, the CDR3 reads TGCGCCAGCAGCAAGGGACAGACGAACACCGGGGAGCTGTTTTTT. It is translated as CASSKGQTNTGELFF.

V is TRBV4-1 and J is TRBJ1-2, with a tentative D call TRBD1 (6 bases). This CDR3 is 15 amino acids long. Germline V gives CDR1 MGHRA, CDR2 YSYEKL. V dropped 0 bases and J dropped 0 bases, with 8 bases sitting between them. CDR3 sequence: CASSQDPGANYGYTF. CDR3 coding DNA: TGCGCCAGCAGCCAAGATCCAGGGGCTAACTATGGCTACACCTTC.